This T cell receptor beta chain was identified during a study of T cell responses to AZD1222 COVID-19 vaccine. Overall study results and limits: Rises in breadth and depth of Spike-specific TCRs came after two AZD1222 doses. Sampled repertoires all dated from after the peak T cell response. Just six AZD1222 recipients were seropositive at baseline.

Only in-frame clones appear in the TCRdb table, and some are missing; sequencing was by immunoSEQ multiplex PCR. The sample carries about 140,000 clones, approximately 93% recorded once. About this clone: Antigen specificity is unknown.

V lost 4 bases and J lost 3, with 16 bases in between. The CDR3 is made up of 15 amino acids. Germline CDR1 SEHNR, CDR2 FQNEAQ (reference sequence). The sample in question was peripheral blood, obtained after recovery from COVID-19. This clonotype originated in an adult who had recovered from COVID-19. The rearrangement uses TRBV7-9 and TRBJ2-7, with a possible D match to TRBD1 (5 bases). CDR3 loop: CASSSGAGFIYEQYF. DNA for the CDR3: TGTGCCAGCAGCTCTGGGGCAGGGTTCATCTACGAGCAGTACTTC. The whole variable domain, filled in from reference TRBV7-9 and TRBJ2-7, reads DTGVSQNPRHKITKRGQNVTFRCDPISEHNRLYWYRQTLGQGPEFLTYFQNEAQLEKSRLLSDRFSAERPKGSFSTLEIQRTEQGDSAMYLCASSSGAGFIYEQYFGPGTRLTVT.